This T cell receptor beta chain was recovered during a study of blood T cell repertoires in COVID-19. Original processing methods: Amplifying reference gene primers gave estimates of nucleated cell counts. Profiling relied on immunoSEQ multiplex PCR, and the TCRdb table lists in-frame clones only, not all of them. That table supplies the V and J calls and clone size; D and trimming were determined from the DNA. The data contain 250,000 to 300,000 clones, around nine tenths of them singletons. The sequencing sample was made of peripheral blood. The source is a man under 40 with active or convalescent COVID-19.

This CDR3 is CASSVAQGAETQYF. The CDR3 bases are TGTGCCAGCAGCGTAGCTCAGGGCGCAGAGACCCAGTACTTC. The chain recombines TRBV9 with TRBJ2-5; possible D gene TRBD1, 5 bases. Germline CDR1 SGDLS, CDR2 YYNGEE. Trimming cost V 0 bases and J 4 bases, with 10 bases left between them. CDR3 length: 14 amino acids.